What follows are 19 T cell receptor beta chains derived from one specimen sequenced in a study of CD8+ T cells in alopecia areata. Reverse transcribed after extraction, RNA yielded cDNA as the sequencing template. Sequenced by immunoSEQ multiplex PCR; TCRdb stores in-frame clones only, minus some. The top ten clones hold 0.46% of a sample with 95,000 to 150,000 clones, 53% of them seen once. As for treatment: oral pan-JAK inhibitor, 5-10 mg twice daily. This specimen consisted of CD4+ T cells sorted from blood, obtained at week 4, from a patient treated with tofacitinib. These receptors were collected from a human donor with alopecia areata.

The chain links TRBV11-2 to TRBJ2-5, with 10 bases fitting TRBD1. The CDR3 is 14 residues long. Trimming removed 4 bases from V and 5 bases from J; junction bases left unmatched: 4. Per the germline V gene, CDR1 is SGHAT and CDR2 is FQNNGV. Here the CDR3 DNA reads TGTGCCAGCAGCTCGACAGGGGGCTGGGAGACCCAGTACTTC. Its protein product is CASSSTGGWETQYF.

CDR3 DNA sequence: TGTGCCAGCAGAAAACTAGCGGGGGGAGGAGAGACCCAGTACTTC. Encoded protein: CASRKLAGGGETQYF. The chain joins TRBV7-2 to TRBJ2-5; 12 bases are a match to TRBD2. CDR3 size: 15 residues. Germline assignment: CDR1 SGHTA and CDR2 FQGNSA. The trim removed 6 bases at V and 4 bases at J, leaving 6 bases unmatched.

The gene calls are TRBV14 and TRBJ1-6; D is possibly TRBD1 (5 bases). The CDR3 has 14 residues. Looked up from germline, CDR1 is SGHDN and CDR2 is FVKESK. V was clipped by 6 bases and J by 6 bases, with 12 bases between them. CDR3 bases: TGTGCCAGCAGTCTCAGGGTTGGTAATTCACCCCTCCACTTT. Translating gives CASSLRVGNSPLHF.

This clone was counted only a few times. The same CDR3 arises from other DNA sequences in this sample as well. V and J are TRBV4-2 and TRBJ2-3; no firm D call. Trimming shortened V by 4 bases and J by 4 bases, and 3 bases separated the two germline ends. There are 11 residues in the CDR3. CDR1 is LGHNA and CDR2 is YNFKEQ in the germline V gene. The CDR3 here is CASSRSDTQYF. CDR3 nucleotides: TGTGCCAGCAGCCGGTCAGATACGCAGTATTTT.

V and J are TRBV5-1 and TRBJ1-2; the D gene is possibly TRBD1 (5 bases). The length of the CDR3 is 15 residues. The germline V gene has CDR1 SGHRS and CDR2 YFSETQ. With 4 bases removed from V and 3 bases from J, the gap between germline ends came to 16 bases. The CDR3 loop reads CASSLQEGSHYGYTF. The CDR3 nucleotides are TGCGCCAGCAGCCTCCAGGAGGGGAGTCACTATGGCTACACCTTC.

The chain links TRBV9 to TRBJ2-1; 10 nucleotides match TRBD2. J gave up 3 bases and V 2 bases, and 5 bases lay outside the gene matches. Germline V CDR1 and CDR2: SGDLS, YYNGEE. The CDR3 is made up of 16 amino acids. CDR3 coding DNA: TGTGCCAGCAGCGTCGCGGGACTAGCGATCTACAATGAGCAGTTCTTC. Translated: CASSVAGLAIYNEQFF.

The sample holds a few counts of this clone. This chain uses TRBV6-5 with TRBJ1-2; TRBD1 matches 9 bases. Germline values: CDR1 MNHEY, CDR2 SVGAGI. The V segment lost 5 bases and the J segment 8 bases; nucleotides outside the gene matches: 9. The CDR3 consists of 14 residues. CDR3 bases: TGTGCCAGCAGTCCCCCGGGACAGGGCTGGGGCTACACCTTC. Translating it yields CASSPPGQGWGYTF.

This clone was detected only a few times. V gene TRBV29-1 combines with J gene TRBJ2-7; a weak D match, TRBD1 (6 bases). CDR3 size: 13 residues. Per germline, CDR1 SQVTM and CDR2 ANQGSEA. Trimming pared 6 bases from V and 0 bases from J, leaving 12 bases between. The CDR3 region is CSVGTRHSYEQYF. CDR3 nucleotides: TGCAGCGTCGGGACACGGCACTCCTACGAGCAGTACTTC.

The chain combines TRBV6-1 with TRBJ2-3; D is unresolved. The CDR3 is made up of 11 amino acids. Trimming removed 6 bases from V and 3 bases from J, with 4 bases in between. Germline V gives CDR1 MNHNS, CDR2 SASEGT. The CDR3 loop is CASRKTDTQYF. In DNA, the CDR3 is TGTGCCAGCAGGAAAACAGATACGCAGTATTTT.

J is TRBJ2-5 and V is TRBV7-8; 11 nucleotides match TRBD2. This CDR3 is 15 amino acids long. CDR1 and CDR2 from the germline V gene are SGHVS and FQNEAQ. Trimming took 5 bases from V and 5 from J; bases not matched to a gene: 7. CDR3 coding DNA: TGTGCCAGCAGCGTTAGCGGGAGGGCCGAGGAGACCCAGTACTTC. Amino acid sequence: CASSVSGRAEETQYF.

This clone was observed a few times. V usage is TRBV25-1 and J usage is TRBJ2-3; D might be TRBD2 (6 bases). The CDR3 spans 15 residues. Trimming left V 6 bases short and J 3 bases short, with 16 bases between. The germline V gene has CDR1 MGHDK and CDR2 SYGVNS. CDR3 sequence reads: CASSRAGRLTDTQYF. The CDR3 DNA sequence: TGTGCCAGCAGCCGAGCGGGCAGGTTAACAGATACGCAGTATTTT.

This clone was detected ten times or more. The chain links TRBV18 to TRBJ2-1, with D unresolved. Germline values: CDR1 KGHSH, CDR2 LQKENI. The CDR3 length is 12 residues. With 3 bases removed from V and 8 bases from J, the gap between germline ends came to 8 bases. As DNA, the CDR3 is TGTGCCAGCTCACCCGATTCCGATGAGCAGTTCTTC. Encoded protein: CASSPDSDEQFF.

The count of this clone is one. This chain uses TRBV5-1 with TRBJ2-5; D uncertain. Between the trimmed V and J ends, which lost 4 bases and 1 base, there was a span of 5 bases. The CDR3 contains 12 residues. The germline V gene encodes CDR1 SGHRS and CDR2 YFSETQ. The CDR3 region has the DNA TGCGCCAGCAGCGCGACCCAAGAGACCCAGTACTTC. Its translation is CASSATQETQYF.

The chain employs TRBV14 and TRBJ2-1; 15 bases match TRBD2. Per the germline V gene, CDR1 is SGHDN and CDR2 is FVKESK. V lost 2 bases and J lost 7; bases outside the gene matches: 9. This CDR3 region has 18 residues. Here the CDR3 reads CASSQTSGLAGGGNEQFF. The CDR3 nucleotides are TGTGCCAGCAGCCAAACCAGCGGACTAGCGGGAGGGGGAAATGAGCAGTTCTTC.

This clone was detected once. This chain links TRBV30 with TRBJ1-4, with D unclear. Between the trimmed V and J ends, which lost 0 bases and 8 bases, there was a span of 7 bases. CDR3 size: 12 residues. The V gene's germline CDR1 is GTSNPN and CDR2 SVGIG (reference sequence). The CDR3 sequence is CAWSVQSEKLFF. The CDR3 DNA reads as TGTGCCTGGAGTGTACAGTCGGAAAAACTGTTTTTT.

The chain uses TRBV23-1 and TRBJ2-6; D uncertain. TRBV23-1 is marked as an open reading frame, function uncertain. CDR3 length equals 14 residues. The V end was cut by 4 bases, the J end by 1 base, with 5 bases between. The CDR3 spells CASSLQSGANVLTF. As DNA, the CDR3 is TGCGCCAGCAGTCTACAGTCTGGGGCCAACGTCCTGACTTTC.

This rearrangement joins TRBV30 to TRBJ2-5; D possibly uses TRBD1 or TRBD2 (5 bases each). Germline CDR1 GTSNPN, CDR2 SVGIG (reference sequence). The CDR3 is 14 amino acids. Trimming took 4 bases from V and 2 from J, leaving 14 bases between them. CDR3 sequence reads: CAWKGTRVQETQYF. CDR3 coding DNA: TGTGCCTGGAAAGGGACCAGAGTTCAAGAGACCCAGTACTTC.

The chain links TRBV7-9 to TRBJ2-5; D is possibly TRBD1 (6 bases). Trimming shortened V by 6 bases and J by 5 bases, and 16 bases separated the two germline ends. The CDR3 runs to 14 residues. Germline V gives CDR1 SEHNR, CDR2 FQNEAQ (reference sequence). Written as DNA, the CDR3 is TGTGCCAGCAGAAAGCCCGACAGGAGCGAGACCCAGTACTTC. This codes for CASRKPDRSETQYF. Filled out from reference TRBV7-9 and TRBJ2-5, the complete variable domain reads DTGVSQNPRHKITKRGQNVTFRCDPISEHNRLYWYRQTLGQGPEFLTYFQNEAQLEKSRLLSDRFSAERPKGSFSTLEIQRTEQGDSAMYLCASRKPDRSETQYFGPGTRLLVL.

The CDR3, as DNA: TGCAGCGTTGAAGATTGGACGGGCCAGGGCTATGGCTACACCTTC. It encodes CSVEDWTGQGYGYTF. V and J are TRBV29-1 and TRBJ1-2; possible D gene TRBD1, 5 bases. V was clipped by 0 bases and J by 4 bases, with 15 bases between them. Germline loops: CDR1 SQVTM, CDR2 ANQGSEA. This CDR3 has 15 residues. Combining the CDR3 with reference TRBV29-1 and TRBJ1-2 gives the whole variable domain SAVISQKPSRDICQRGTSLTIQCQVDSQVTMMFWYRQQPGQSLTLIATANQGSEATYESGFVIDKFPISRPNLTFSTLTVSNMSPEDSSIYLCSVEDWTGQGYGYTFGSGTRLTVV.